One sample yielded the 28 T cell receptor beta chains listed below, sequenced in a study of T cell changes during pregnancy in multiple sclerosis. Assay used: immunoSEQ multiplex PCR; TCRdb lists only in-frame clones, some missing. This repertoire shows about 48,000 clones, around 94% found once; its top ten account for around 0.5%. The sequencing used CD4+ T cells from peripheral blood mononuclear cells, collected in the first trimester of pregnancy. These receptors were collected from a female donor with multiple sclerosis, enrolled in a pregnancy study.

The chain links TRBV2 to TRBJ2-5, with 7 bases that match TRBD1. Germline values: CDR1 SNHLY, CDR2 FYNNEI. The V gene end was trimmed by 4 bases and the J gene end by 1 base; junction bases not matched to a gene: 15. The CDR3 has 18 residues. CDR3 sequence: CASSGYPGTERPQETQYF. As DNA, the CDR3 is TGTGCCAGCAGTGGGTACCCGGGGACAGAAAGACCCCAAGAGACCCAGTACTTC.

CDR3 in DNA: TGTGCCAGTAGCTTTTTAGCGGGGGCGACCACCGGGGAGCTGTTTTTT. Translated, it gives CASSFLAGATTGELFF. This chain links TRBV19 with TRBJ2-2; 9 nucleotides agree with TRBD2. V lost 6 bases and J lost 4; bases outside the gene matches: 9. This CDR3 has 16 residues. CDR1 LNHDA and CDR2 SQIVND come from the germline V gene (reference sequence).

J is TRBJ1-2 and V is TRBV19, with 7 positions matching TRBD1. V was pared by 7 bases and J by 5 bases, with 7 bases of the junction left unmatched. The germline V gene encodes CDR1 LNHDA and CDR2 SQIVND (reference sequence). The CDR3 length is 13 residues. CDR3 amino acids: CASKEGAQYGYTF. The CDR3 nucleotides are TGTGCCAGTAAGGAGGGGGCGCAGTATGGCTACACCTTC. Complete variable domain (other parts from reference TRBV19 and TRBJ1-2): DGGITQSPKYLFRKEGQNVTLSCEQNLNHDAMYWYRQDPGQGLRLIYYSQIVNDFQKGDIAEGYSVSREKKESFPLTVTSAQKNPTAFYLCASKEGAQYGYTFGSGTRLTVV.

This chain links TRBV9 with TRBJ1-3; TRBD1 matches 9 bases. CDR3 size: 16 residues. Per the germline V gene, CDR1 is SGDLS and CDR2 is YYNGEE. Trimming took 4 bases from V and 0 from J; bases not matched to a gene: 5. CDR3: CASSKRDRVSGNTIYF. The CDR3 region has the DNA TGTGCCAGCAGCAAGCGGGACAGGGTCTCTGGAAACACCATATATTTT. Filled out from reference TRBV9 and TRBJ1-3, the complete variable domain reads DSGVTQTPKHLITATGQRVTLRCSPRSGDLSVYWYQQSLDQGLQFLIQYYNGEERAKGNILERFSAQQFPDLHSELNLSSLELGDSALYFCASSKRDRVSGNTIYFGEGSWLTVV.

This chain connects TRBV6-5 to TRBJ2-3, with 7 bases matching TRBD2. Germline lookup yields CDR1 MNHEY and CDR2 SVGAGI. CDR3 length equals 15 residues. Germline trimming cut 7 bases from V and 1 base from J; bases unmatched to any gene: 8. CDR3 sequence reads: CASTKRLAGTDTQYF. The CDR3 DNA is TGTGCCAGCACCAAGCGACTAGCTGGCACAGATACGCAGTATTTT.

The genes are TRBV5-4 and TRBJ1-1; D not certain. Germline values: CDR1 SGHNT, CDR2 YYREEE (reference sequence). The CDR3 has 14 amino acids. The ends were cut back, 4 bases at V and 0 bases at J, with 10 bases in the middle. CDR3 coding DNA: TGTGCCAGCAGCGTTGGACTGTTGAACACTGAAGCTTTCTTT. Translation: CASSVGLLNTEAFF.

The sample holds one count of this clone. The rearrangement joins TRBV5-6 to TRBJ2-7, with D perhaps matching TRBD1 (5 bases). With 0 bases removed from V and 2 bases from J, the gap between germline ends came to 15 bases. The CDR3 loop spans 16 amino acids. The germline gives CDR1 SGHDT, CDR2 YYEEEE. CDR3 amino acids: CASSLAMGQVAYEQYF. The DNA of the CDR3 is TGTGCCAGCAGCTTGGCCATGGGGCAAGTGGCCTACGAGCAGTACTTC.

The chain couples TRBV7-2 to TRBJ2-3; D is perhaps TRBD2 (6 bases). V was pared by 1 base and J by 2 bases, with 13 bases between. The CDR3 totals 16 residues. The germline V gene encodes CDR1 SGHTA and CDR2 FQGNSA. The CDR3 is CASSLGGKSSTDTQYF. Here the CDR3 DNA reads TGTGCCAGCAGCTTAGGCGGGAAGTCTTCCACAGATACGCAGTATTTT.

Turning to this clone: Germline is not matched at one junction end, which may reflect a read error. The chain recombines TRBV7-7 with TRBJ2-3, with a possible D match to TRBD2 (6 bases). Germline-derived CDR1 and CDR2 are SSHAT and FNYEAQ (reference sequence). The CDR3 is 14 residues long. The CDR3, as DNA: TGTGCTAGCAGCCCAGGTCCGGGGGTCGCCCCCCGGTATTTT. This translates into CASSPGPGVAPRYF.

This clone appeared a single time. CDR3 sequence reads: CASSLIGGSTGELFF. CDR3 in DNA: TGTGCCAGCAGCTTAATCGGCGGATCCACCGGGGAGCTGTTTTTT. This chain connects TRBV11-2 to TRBJ2-2; the D is unclear. The CDR3 sequence is 15 residues long. Germline values: CDR1 SGHAT, CDR2 FQNNGV. Trimming removed 2 bases at V and 4 bases at J, with 11 bases between.

The J gene is TRBJ2-5, the V gene TRBV6-5, with D possibly TRBD1 on 6 matching bases. Trimming pared 1 base from V and 4 bases from J, leaving 10 bases between. This CDR3 region has 14 residues. CDR1 MNHEY and CDR2 SVGAGI come from the germline V gene. The CDR3 region has the DNA TGTGCCAGCAGTTACTTTGGCAGGGGAGAGACCCAGTACTTC. Protein: CASSYFGRGETQYF.

This chain joins TRBV19 and TRBJ1-1; D is undetermined. CDR3 length: 13 residues. Germline loops: CDR1 LNHDA, CDR2 SQIVND (reference sequence). Trimming shortened V by 3 bases and J by 5 bases, and 10 bases separated the two germline ends. The chain's CDR3 is CASSIIPATEAFF. The CDR3 nucleotides are TGTGCCAGTAGTATCATCCCAGCGACTGAAGCTTTCTTT.

The J gene is TRBJ1-1, the V gene TRBV2; TRBD1 might be the D (5 bases). Trimming cost V 3 bases and J 1 base, with 12 bases left between them. Germline lookup yields CDR1 SNHLY and CDR2 FYNNEI. The CDR3 contains 15 residues. As DNA, the CDR3 is TGTGCCAGCAGTGAGGGGCGGCGGGGGAACACTGAAGCTTTCTTT. Protein: CASSEGRRGNTEAFF.

The chain is built from TRBV6-1 and TRBJ1-2; D is uncertain. Germline V gene data show CDR1 as MNHNS and CDR2 as SASEGT. This CDR3 comprises 14 residues. V was pared by 1 base and J by 5 bases, with 11 bases between. CDR3 DNA sequence: TGTGCCAGCAGTGAAGTTGGGCAGTTATATGGCTACACCTTC. Its translation: CASSEVGQLYGYTF.

The chain recombines TRBV2 with TRBJ1-2; 7 bases are shared with TRBD1. The CDR3 spans 14 residues. From germline, CDR1 is SNHLY and CDR2 FYNNEI. V shed 8 bases, J shed 1 base, and the junction held 7 bases outside the gene matches. CDR3 protein: CASSRDSNNYGYTF. DNA of the CDR3: TGTGCCAGCTCCCGGGACAGCAATAACTATGGCTACACCTTC. Full variable domain (missing parts from reference TRBV2 and TRBJ1-2): EPEVTQTPSHQVTQMGQEVILRCVPISNHLYFYWYRQILGQKVEFLVSFYNNEISEKSEIFDDQFSVERPDGSNFTLKIRSTKLEDSAMYFCASSRDSNNYGYTFGSGTRLTVV.

The CDR3 sequence is CASSRTGTGDEKLFF. The CDR3 DNA follows: TGCGCCAGCAGCCGAACCGGGACAGGGGACGAAAAACTGTTTTTT. The chain uses TRBV5-1 and TRBJ1-4; TRBD1 matches 10 bases. Trimming removed 4 bases from V and 8 bases from J; junction bases left unmatched: 8. Germline V lookup: CDR1 SGHRS, CDR2 YFSETQ. The CDR3 extends over 15 amino acids.

This rearrangement joins TRBV7-8 to TRBJ2-2, with 8 bases lining up with TRBD2. Germline loops: CDR1 SGHVS, CDR2 FQNEAQ. Germline trimming cut 5 bases from V and 2 bases from J; bases unmatched to any gene: 4. The CDR3 is 15 residues long. The CDR3: CASSPAGANTGELFF. CDR3 in DNA: TGTGCCAGCAGCCCAGCGGGGGCAAACACCGGGGAGCTGTTTTTT.

The DNA for the CDR3 is TGTGCCATCACCGGGGATGACACCTACAATGAGCAGTTCTTC. It is translated as CAITGDDTYNEQFF. The gene calls are TRBV10-3 and TRBJ2-1; a possible D gene is TRBD2 (5 bases). The CDR3 spans 14 residues. The germline V and J ends were trimmed by 7 bases and 2 bases, with 12 bases remaining between them. The germline CDR1 and CDR2 sequences are ENHRY and SYGVKD.

Here the CDR3 reads CAWSTGTPNSPLHF. In DNA form, the CDR3 reads TGTGCCTGGAGTACCGGGACACCGAATTCACCCCTCCACTTT. V usage is TRBV30 and J usage is TRBJ1-6, with D possibly being TRBD1 (6 bases). The CDR3 length is 14 residues. Trimming shortened V by 2 bases and J by 7 bases, and 12 bases separated the two germline ends. In germline, CDR1 is GTSNPN, CDR2 SVGIG (reference sequence).

This clone is a singleton in its sample. This chain joins TRBV2 and TRBJ1-6; no clear D. The CDR3 is 15 amino acids. V lost 7 bases, J lost 7 bases, and 17 bases lay in between. Germline V gene data show CDR1 as SNHLY and CDR2 as FYNNEI. Here the CDR3 reads CASTLDGRENSPLHF. The CDR3 nucleotides read TGTGCCAGCACATTGGACGGGAGAGAAAATTCACCCCTCCACTTT.

The V call is TRBV6-4, the J call TRBJ2-1, with TRBD1 matching over 11 bases. CDR1 is MRHNA and CDR2 is SNTAGT in the germline V gene. The CDR3 extends over 15 amino acids. The V segment lost 11 bases and the J segment 7 bases; nucleotides outside the gene matches: 13. CDR3 sequence reads: CACGLGQGAGNEQFF. The CDR3 coding sequence is TGTGCCTGCGGACTAGGACAGGGGGCTGGAAATGAGCAGTTCTTC.

This clone was observed a handful of times. The gene calls are TRBV5-1 and TRBJ2-3; TRBD2 aligns across 9 bases. Trimming cost V 5 bases and J 2 bases; bases outside gene matches: 6. The germline V gene encodes CDR1 SGHRS and CDR2 YFSETQ. This CDR3 region has 15 residues. The CDR3 loop reads CASSLAGASTDTQYF. In DNA form, the CDR3 reads TGCGCCAGCAGTTTAGCGGGGGCCTCCACAGATACGCAGTATTTT.

This sequence joins TRBV10-2 and TRBJ2-1; 10 bases fit TRBD2. The CDR3 is made up of 15 amino acids. J gave up 5 bases and V 6 bases, and 7 bases lay outside the gene matches. Germline CDR1 WSHSY, CDR2 SAAADI. DNA for the CDR3: TGCGCCAGCAGGAGAGCGGGGGGGCGCGACAATGAGCAGTTCTTC. Protein product: CASRRAGGRDNEQFF.

The chain employs TRBV7-9 and TRBJ2-5, with 8 bases matching TRBD1. The germline gives CDR1 SEHNR, CDR2 FQNEAQ (reference sequence). The J segment lost 6 bases and the V segment lost 1 base, leaving 7 bases of the junction unmatched. This CDR3 region has 15 residues. CDR3 amino acids: CASSLGGTGGKTQYF. The CDR3 coding sequence is TGTGCCAGCAGCTTAGGAGGGACAGGTGGTAAGACCCAGTACTTC.

This chain uses TRBV19 with TRBJ1-2; 11 positions match TRBD1. This CDR3 comprises 15 residues. V lost 8 bases to trimming and J lost 5 bases; unmatched junction nucleotides: 10. Germline CDR1 and CDR2: LNHDA and SQIVND (reference sequence). CDR3 residues: CASGQGAWEGYGYTF. DNA of the CDR3: TGTGCCAGTGGACAGGGGGCTTGGGAAGGGTATGGCTACACCTTC.

This chain joins TRBV9 and TRBJ1-6; the D is unclear. From germline, CDR1 is SGDLS and CDR2 YYNGEE. The V and J ends lost 0 bases and 6 bases respectively, with 7 bases between them. The CDR3 is 14 residues long. The CDR3 nucleotides are TGTGCCAGCAGCGTAGCTCAGGTTAATTCACCCCTCCACTTT. Its protein is CASSVAQVNSPLHF.

This clone occurred a few times. CDR3 region: CASSGDQTGELFF. The CDR3 bases are TGTGCCAGCAGCGGGGATCAAACCGGGGAGCTGTTTTTT. This chain links TRBV2 with TRBJ2-2, with a weak D call TRBD2 (5 bases). The CDR3 runs to 13 residues. V shed 6 bases and J shed 5 bases, with 10 bases lying between them. Germline V gene data show CDR1 as SNHLY and CDR2 as FYNNEI.

The V call is TRBV19, the J call TRBJ1-1; 9 positions match TRBD1. Germline values: CDR1 LNHDA, CDR2 SQIVND (reference sequence). The CDR3 covers 15 residues. Trimming at V came to 6 bases and at J to 0 bases, leaving 5 bases not matched to a gene. CDR3 DNA: TGTGCCAGTAGGGAACAGGGGGCGATGAACACTGAAGCTTTCTTT. Translating gives CASREQGAMNTEAFF.